The 16 T cell receptor beta chains below come from one sample, sequenced in a study of cytomegalovirus exposure and HLA in healthy donors. Clones were read by immunoSEQ multiplex PCR, and TCRdb kept only the in-frame ones, dropping some. Counted here are 150,000 to 180,000 clones, 86% occurring once; the ten biggest clones make up around 2.1%. What was sequenced was PBMCs. The receptor source for this set is a human donor in good health.

J is TRBJ2-2 and V is TRBV2; 8 positions match TRBD2. The CDR3 covers 15 residues. Germline V gene data show CDR1 as SNHLY and CDR2 as FYNNEI. The trim removed 6 bases at V and 3 bases at J, leaving 6 bases unmatched. CDR3 in amino acids: CASRASGSDTGELFF. As DNA, the CDR3 is TGTGCCAGCAGAGCGAGCGGGAGCGACACCGGGGAGCTGTTTTTT.

The chain uses TRBV28 and TRBJ2-1; D gene unclear. The CDR3 contains 15 residues. The germline gives CDR1 MDHEN, CDR2 SYDVKM. V lost 5 bases to trimming and J lost 7 bases, with 18 bases between them. The CDR3 spells CASSEDSGFRNEQFF. The CDR3 bases are TGTGCCAGCAGTGAAGACTCCGGATTCCGAAATGAGCAGTTCTTC.

The chain recombines TRBV7-9 with TRBJ1-4; 7 positions agree with TRBD1. CDR1 SEHNR and CDR2 FQNEAQ come from the germline V gene (reference sequence). Trimming at V came to 7 bases and at J to 7 bases, leaving 12 bases not matched to a gene. This CDR3 contains 15 residues. The CDR3 spells CASTVNWQGGEKLFF. CDR3 in DNA: TGTGCCAGCACCGTCAATTGGCAGGGGGGTGAAAAACTGTTTTTT. The full variable domain, with the rest looked up from reference TRBV7-9 and TRBJ1-4, is DTGVSQNPRHKITKRGQNVTFRCDPISEHNRLYWYRQTLGQGPEFLTYFQNEAQLEKSRLLSDRFSAERPKGSFSTLEIQRTEQGDSAMYLCASTVNWQGGEKLFFGSGTQLSVL.

V and J are TRBV9 and TRBJ1-1, with TRBD1 identical over 7 bases. Per the germline V gene, CDR1 is SGDLS and CDR2 is YYNGEE. The CDR3 runs to 13 residues. The ends lost 2 bases at V and 3 bases at J; junction bases unmatched: 1. The chain's CDR3 is CASSVQGDTEAFF. Written as DNA, the CDR3 is TGTGCCAGCAGCGTCCAGGGGGACACTGAAGCTTTCTTT.

V and J are TRBV6-1 and TRBJ1-1; a weak D match, TRBD1 (5 bases). V was cut by 8 bases and J by 2 bases, with 18 bases left in between. In germline, CDR1 is MNHNS, CDR2 SASEGT. The CDR3 covers 15 residues. The CDR3 DNA follows: TGTGCCAGCCCGGTAAGGGGCGCAGGAAACACTGAAGCTTTCTTT. This codes for CASPVRGAGNTEAFF.

The rearrangement links TRBV7-9 to TRBJ2-7; 11 bases agree with TRBD1. The CDR3 contains 14 residues. Germline-derived CDR1 and CDR2 are SEHNR and FQNEAQ (reference sequence). The J segment lost 7 bases and the V segment lost 5 bases, leaving 7 bases of the junction unmatched. Here the CDR3 reads CASSLGTGGWEQYF. In nucleotides, the CDR3 is TGTGCCAGCAGCCTCGGGACAGGGGGTTGGGAGCAGTACTTC.

This chain links TRBV5-4 with TRBJ2-1; D gene unclear. This CDR3 has 16 amino acids. The V and J ends lost 4 bases and 0 bases respectively, with 14 bases between them. The germline gives CDR1 SGHNT, CDR2 YYREEE (reference sequence). CDR3 coding DNA: TGTGCCAGCAGCGTCGCCGGGTCCAGCTCCTACAATGAGCAGTTCTTC. Translation gives CASSVAGSSSYNEQFF.

This chain joins TRBV18 and TRBJ2-7; TRBD1 might be the D (5 bases). CDR3 length equals 14 residues. Trimming left V 6 bases short and J 3 bases short, with 15 bases between. Germline CDR1 KGHSH, CDR2 LQKENI. The CDR3 reads CASSRAGMGYEQYF. In DNA form, the CDR3 reads TGTGCCAGCTCGCGCGCAGGGATGGGCTACGAGCAGTACTTC.

The rearrangement joins TRBV28 to TRBJ2-2, with D unresolved. Trimming shortened V by 4 bases and J by 1 base, and 10 bases separated the two germline ends. The CDR3 length is 15 residues. Germline CDR1 and CDR2: MDHEN and SYDVKM. The CDR3 reads CASSSPGENTGELFF. CDR3 nucleotide sequence: TGTGCCAGCAGTTCGCCGGGTGAGAACACCGGGGAGCTGTTTTTT. Combining the CDR3 with reference TRBV28 and TRBJ2-2 gives the whole variable domain DVKVTQSSRYLVKRTGEKVFLECVQDMDHENMFWYRQDPGLGLRLIYFSYDVKMKEKGDIPEGYSVSREKKERFSLILESASTNQTSMYLCASSSPGENTGELFFGEGSRLTVL.

The chain's CDR3 is CASSPRRDEKLFF. CDR3 sequence (DNA): TGTGCCAGTTCCCCTCGCAGGGATGAAAAACTGTTTTTT. The chain links TRBV19 to TRBJ1-4, with D possibly matching TRBD1 (5 bases). Trimming stripped 8 bases from V and 6 bases from J, with 13 bases between. This CDR3 has 13 amino acids. The germline CDR1 and CDR2 sequences are LNHDA and SQIVND (reference sequence).

The genes are TRBV30 and TRBJ2-7; D may be TRBD2 (6 bases). Germline V gene lookup returns CDR1 GTSNPN and CDR2 SVGIG (reference sequence). Trimming left V 0 bases short and J 0 bases short, with 9 bases between. CDR3 length equals 14 residues. DNA for the CDR3: TGTGCCTGGAGTGTTGGGGGGAACTCCTACGAGCAGTACTTC. This codes for CAWSVGGNSYEQYF.

This chain uses TRBV30 with TRBJ1-4; tentative D call: TRBD1 (5 bases). CDR1 is GTSNPN and CDR2 is SVGIG in the germline V gene (reference sequence). V was cut by 3 bases and J by 6 bases, with 29 bases left in between. The CDR3 totals 19 residues. CDR3 DNA sequence: TGTGCCTGGAGCTATGTTGGGGCCTGGGTCCCTGGCGGTTATGAAAAACTGTTTTTT. Protein: CAWSYVGAWVPGGYEKLFF.

The CDR3 sequence: CASSLLTASYEQYF. The CDR3 nucleotides are TGCGCCAGCAGCTTGCTGACAGCCAGCTACGAGCAGTACTTC. The chain couples TRBV5-1 to TRBJ2-7; maybe TRBD1 (5 bases). CDR1 and CDR2 (germline): SGHRS, YFSETQ. The V and J ends lost 1 base and 3 bases respectively, with 11 bases between them. This CDR3 comprises 14 residues.

The chain recombines TRBV7-8 with TRBJ2-7, with 11 nucleotides matching TRBD2. Per the germline V gene, CDR1 is SGHVS and CDR2 is FQNEAQ. Trimming cost V 5 bases and J 3 bases; bases outside gene matches: 3. This CDR3 region has 14 residues. The CDR3 bases are TGTGCCAGCAGCCCCGGGACTAGCGGCTACGAGCAGTACTTC. Translation gives CASSPGTSGYEQYF. The full variable domain, with the rest looked up from reference TRBV7-8 and TRBJ2-7, is GAGVSQSPRYKVAKRGQDVALRCDPISGHVSLFWYQQALGQGPEFLTYFQNEAQLDKSGLPSDRFFAERPEGSVSTLKIQRTQQEDSAVYLCASSPGTSGYEQYFGPGTRLTVT.

The chain uses TRBV2 and TRBJ1-2; tentatively, D is TRBD1 (6 bases). The V end was cut by 8 bases, the J end by 4 bases, with 20 bases between. This CDR3 is built from 15 residues. CDR1 is SNHLY and CDR2 is FYNNEI in the germline V gene. CDR3 in amino acids: CASGGRARTIYGYTF. CDR3 DNA: TGTGCCAGCGGGGGCAGGGCCCGAACTATCTATGGCTACACCTTC.

The chain combines TRBV11-2 with TRBJ2-1; 12 bases agree with TRBD2. The J segment lost 9 bases and the V segment lost 6 bases, leaving 6 bases of the junction unmatched. Looked up from germline, CDR1 is SGHAT and CDR2 is FQNNGV. The CDR3 sequence is 14 residues long. CDR3 sequence reads: CASSYLGLAGEQFF. In DNA form, the CDR3 reads TGTGCCAGCAGTTACCTGGGACTAGCGGGTGAGCAGTTCTTC. Drawing the rest from reference TRBV11-2 and TRBJ2-1, the complete variable domain is EAGVAQSPRYKIIEKRQSVAFWCNPISGHATLYWYQQILGQGPKLLIQFQNNGVVDDSQLPKDRFSAERLKGVDSTLKIQPAKLEDSAVYLCASSYLGLAGEQFFGPGTRLTVL.